The source of this TCR beta chain is a study of tumor-infiltrating lymphocytes in primary liver carcinoma. Germline DNA was also extracted, with blood RNA taken from unsorted whole blood. Investigators obtained four milliliters of peripheral blood ahead of surgery. The template, around 540 ng total RNA, yielded TCR beta cDNA made with a constant-region primer. Modified slightly, ARM-PCR produced TCR beta libraries over three nested multiplex PCR rounds. TCRdb re-analysed the multiplex PCR reads in MiXCR, keeping a single row per CDR3 protein. The data hold about 180,000 distinct CDR3 sequences, with 50% to 75% observed a single time. Sequenced: peripheral blood. This receptor was taken from a man aged 40-55 years with primary liver carcinoma and hepatitis B virus infection.

CDR3 bases: TGTGCCAGCACCTCTGGGACAGGGGGAGGTACTGAAGCTTTCTTT. It codes for CASTSGTGGGTEAFF. This chain joins TRBV6-5 and TRBJ1-1, with TRBD1 matching 11 bases. The CDR3 has 15 amino acids. Germline V gene data show CDR1 as MNHEY and CDR2 as SVGAGI. The trim removed 7 bases at V and 5 bases at J, leaving 9 bases unmatched.